This T cell receptor beta chain was obtained from a study of cytomegalovirus exposure and HLA in healthy donors. This CDR3 is built from 18 residues. Germline assignment: CDR1 SGHTA and CDR2 FQGNSA. Trimming removed 1 base from V and 0 bases from J; junction bases left unmatched: 10. Amplification used 60 Vbeta primers and 13 Jbeta primers. Only in-frame clones appear in the TCRdb table, and some are missing; sequencing was by immunoSEQ multiplex PCR. This sample's table has about 74,000 clones. The sample taken for sequencing was PBMCs. V is TRBV7-2 and J is TRBJ2-7, with 9 bases lining up with TRBD1. The sequence derives from a female donor in good health and CMV-seropositive. The CDR3 nucleotides are TGTGCCAGCAGCTTAGGAGGGGTGAGACAGGGGGGCTCCTACGAGCAGTACTTC. Amino acids: CASSLGGVRQGGSYEQYF.